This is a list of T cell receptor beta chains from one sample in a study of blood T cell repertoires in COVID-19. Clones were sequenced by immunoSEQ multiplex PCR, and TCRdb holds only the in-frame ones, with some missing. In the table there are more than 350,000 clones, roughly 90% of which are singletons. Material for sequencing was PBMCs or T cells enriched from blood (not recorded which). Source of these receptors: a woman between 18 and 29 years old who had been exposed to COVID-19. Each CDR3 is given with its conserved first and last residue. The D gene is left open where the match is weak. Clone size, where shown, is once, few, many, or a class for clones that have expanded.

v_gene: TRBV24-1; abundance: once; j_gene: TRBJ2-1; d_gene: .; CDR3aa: CATTGTGGKYNEQFF; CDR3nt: TGTGCCACCACCGGAACGGGGGGCAAGTACAATGAGCAGTTCTTC
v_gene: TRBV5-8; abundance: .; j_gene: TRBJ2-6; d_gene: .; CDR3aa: CASSPWGRGSGANVLTF; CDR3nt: TGTGCCAGCAGCCCCTGGGGGCGGGGGTCCGGGGCCAACGTCCTGACTTTC
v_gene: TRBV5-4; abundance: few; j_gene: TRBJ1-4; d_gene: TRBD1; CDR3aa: CASSPTRTGDRGNEKLFF; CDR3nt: TGTGCCAGCAGCCCGACGAGGACCGGGGACAGGGGTAATGAAAAACTGTTTTTT
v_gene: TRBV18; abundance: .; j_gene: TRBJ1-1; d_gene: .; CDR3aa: CASSRGRGTEAFF; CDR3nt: TGTGCCAGCTCACGAGGCAGGGGCACTGAAGCTTTCTTT
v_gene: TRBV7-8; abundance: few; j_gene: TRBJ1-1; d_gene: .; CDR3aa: CASSLGGFRTEAFF; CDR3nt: TGTGCCAGCAGCTTAGGAGGGTTTCGAACTGAAGCTTTCTTT
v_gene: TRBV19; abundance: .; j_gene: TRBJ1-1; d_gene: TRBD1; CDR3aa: CASSRDRVNTEAFF; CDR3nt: TGTGCCAGTAGTCGGGACAGGGTGAACACTGAAGCTTTCTTT
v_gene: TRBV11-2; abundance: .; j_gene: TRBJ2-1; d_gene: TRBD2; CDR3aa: CASSLALAGGFSEQFF; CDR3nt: TGTGCCAGCAGCTTAGCCCTGGCGGGAGGTTTTTCTGAGCAGTTCTTC
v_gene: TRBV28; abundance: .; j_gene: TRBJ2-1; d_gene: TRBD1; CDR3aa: CASSLSGQGNNEQFF; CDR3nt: TGTGCCAGCAGTTTATCGGGACAGGGTAACAATGAGCAGTTCTTC
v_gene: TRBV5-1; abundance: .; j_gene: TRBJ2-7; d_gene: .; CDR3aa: CASKVPGDEQYF; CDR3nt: TGCGCCAGCAAGGTCCCAGGCGACGAGCAGTACTTC
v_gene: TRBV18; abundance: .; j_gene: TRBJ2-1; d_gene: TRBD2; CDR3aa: CASSPPGLAVSYNEQFF; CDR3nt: TGTGCCAGCTCACCACCGGGACTAGCGGTTAGTTACAATGAGCAGTTCTTC
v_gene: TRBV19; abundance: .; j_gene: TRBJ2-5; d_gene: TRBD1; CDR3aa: CASSTVGQAGTQYF; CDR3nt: TGTGCCAGTAGTACCGTCGGACAGGCGGGGACCCAGTACTTC
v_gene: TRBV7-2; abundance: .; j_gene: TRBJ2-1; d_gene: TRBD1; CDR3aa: CASSLGAGTGRYYNEQFF; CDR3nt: TGTGCCAGCAGCTTAGGGGCCGGGACAGGGCGATACTACAATGAGCAGTTCTTC
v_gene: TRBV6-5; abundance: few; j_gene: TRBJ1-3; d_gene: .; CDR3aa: CASTQFPENTIYF; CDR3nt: TGTGCCAGCACCCAGTTCCCTGAAAACACCATATATTTT
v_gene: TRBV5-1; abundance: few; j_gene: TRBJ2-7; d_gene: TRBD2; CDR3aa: CASSKGTSGGIYEQYF; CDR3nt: TGCGCCAGCAGCAAAGGGACTAGCGGGGGGATCTACGAGCAGTACTTC
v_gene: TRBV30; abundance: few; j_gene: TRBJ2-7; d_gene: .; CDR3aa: CAWTRTATTYEQYF; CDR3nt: TGTGCCTGGACTAGGACAGCCACAACCTACGAGCAGTACTTC
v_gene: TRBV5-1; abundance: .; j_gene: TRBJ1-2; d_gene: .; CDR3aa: CASSSGNGYGYTF; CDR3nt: TGCGCCAGCAGCAGCGGGAACGGCTATGGCTACACCTTC
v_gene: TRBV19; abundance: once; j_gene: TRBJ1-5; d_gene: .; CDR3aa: CASSLSGISNQPQHF; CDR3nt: TGTGCCAGTAGTTTGTCAGGGATTAGCAATCAGCCCCAGCATTTT
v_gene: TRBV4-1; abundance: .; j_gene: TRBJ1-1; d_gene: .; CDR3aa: CASSLDRLNTEAFF; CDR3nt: TGCGCCAGCAGCCTGGACAGATTGAACACTGAAGCTTTCTTT
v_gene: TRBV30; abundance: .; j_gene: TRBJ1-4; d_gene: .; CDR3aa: CAWSQGTNEKLFF; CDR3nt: TGTGCCTGGAGTCAGGGAACTAATGAAAAACTGTTTTTT
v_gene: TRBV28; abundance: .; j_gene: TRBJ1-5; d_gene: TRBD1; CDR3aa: CASSLYPVVGRGNQPQHF; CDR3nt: TGTGCCAGCAGTTTATACCCCGTTGTCGGCAGGGGGAATCAGCCCCAGCATTTT
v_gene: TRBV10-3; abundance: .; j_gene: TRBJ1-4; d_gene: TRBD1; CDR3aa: CAISEGQGGEKLFF; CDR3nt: TGTGCCATCAGTGAGGGACAGGGTGGTGAAAAACTGTTTTTT
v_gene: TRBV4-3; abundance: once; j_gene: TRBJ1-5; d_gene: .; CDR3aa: CASSQDNIPNQPQHF; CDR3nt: TGCGCCAGCAGCCAAGACAACATACCTAATCAGCCCCAGCATTTT
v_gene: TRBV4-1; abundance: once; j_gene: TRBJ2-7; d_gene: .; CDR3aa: CASSPRGDPYEQYF; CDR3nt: TGCGCCAGCAGCCCCAGGGGTGACCCATACGAGCAGTACTTC
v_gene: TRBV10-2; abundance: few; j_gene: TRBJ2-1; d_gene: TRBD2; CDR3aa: CASSSPLAGVHNEQFF; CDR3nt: TGCGCCAGCAGTTCTCCACTAGCGGGAGTTCATAATGAGCAGTTCTTC
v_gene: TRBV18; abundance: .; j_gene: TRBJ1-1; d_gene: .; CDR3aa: CASSPRGEMGTEAFF; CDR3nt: TGTGCCAGCTCACCACGGGGGGAGATGGGAACTGAAGCTTTCTTT
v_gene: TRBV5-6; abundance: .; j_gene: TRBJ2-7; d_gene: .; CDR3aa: CASSLSRELLEQYF; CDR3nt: TGTGCCAGCAGCTTGAGTCGGGAGCTACTCGAGCAGTACTTC
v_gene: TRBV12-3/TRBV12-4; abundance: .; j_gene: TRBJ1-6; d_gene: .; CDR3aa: CASSSGYNSPLHF; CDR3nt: TGTGCCAGCAGTTCGGGGTATAATTCACCCCTCCACTTT
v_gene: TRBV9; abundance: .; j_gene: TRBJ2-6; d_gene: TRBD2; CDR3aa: CASSAPSGGPSGANVLTF; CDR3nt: TGTGCCAGCAGCGCCCCTAGCGGGGGGCCCTCTGGGGCCAACGTCCTGACTTTC
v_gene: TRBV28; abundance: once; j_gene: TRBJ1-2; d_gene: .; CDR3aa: CASSLIGAGFGYTF; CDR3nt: TGTGCCAGCAGTTTAATTGGGGCAGGGTTTGGCTACACCTTC
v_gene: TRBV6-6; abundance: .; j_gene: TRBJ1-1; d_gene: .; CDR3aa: CAHGVAGPEAFF; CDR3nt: TGTGCCCACGGGGTGGCCGGGCCTGAAGCTTTCTTT
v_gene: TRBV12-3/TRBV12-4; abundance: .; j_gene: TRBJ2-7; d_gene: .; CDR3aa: CASSLGHTEEQYF; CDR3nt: TGTGCCAGCAGCCTGGGACACACGGAAGAGCAGTACTTC
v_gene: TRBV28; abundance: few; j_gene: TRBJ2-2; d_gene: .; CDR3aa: CASSLGRRTGELFF; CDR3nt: TGTGCCAGCAGTTTAGGGAGGAGAACCGGGGAGCTGTTTTTT
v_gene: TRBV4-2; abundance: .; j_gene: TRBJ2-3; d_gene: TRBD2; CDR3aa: CASSQGAGGGGTDTQYF; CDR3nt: TGTGCCAGCAGCCAAGGCGCGGGGGGGGGCGGCACAGATACGCAGTATTTT
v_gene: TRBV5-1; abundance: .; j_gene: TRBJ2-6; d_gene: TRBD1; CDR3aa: CASSLRQGIGGANVLTF; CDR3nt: TGCGCCAGCAGCTTAAGACAGGGTATCGGTGGGGCCAACGTCCTGACTTTC
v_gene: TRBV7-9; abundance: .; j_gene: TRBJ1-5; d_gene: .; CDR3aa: CASSAPGQRQPQHF; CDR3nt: TGTGCCAGCAGCGCGCCGGGACAAAGGCAGCCCCAGCATTTT
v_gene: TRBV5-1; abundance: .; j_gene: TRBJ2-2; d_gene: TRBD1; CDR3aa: CASSLPGRGRTGELFF; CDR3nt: TGCGCCAGCAGCTTACCCGGCAGGGGGAGAACCGGGGAGCTGTTTTTT
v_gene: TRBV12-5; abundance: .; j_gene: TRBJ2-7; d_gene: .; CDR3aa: CASGLDGYEQYF; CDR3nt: TGTGCTAGTGGTTTGGACGGCTACGAGCAGTACTTC
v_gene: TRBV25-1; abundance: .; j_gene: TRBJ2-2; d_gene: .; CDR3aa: CASSEYRAPSTGELFF; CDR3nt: TGTGCCAGCAGTGAATATCGCGCCCCGAGCACCGGGGAGCTGTTTTTT
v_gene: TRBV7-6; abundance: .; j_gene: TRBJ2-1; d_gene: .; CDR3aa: CASSLAGSSYNEQFF; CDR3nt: TGTGCCAGCAGCTTAGCGGGGAGCTCCTACAATGAGCAGTTCTTC
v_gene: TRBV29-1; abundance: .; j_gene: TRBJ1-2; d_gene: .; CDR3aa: CSGGTSGYTF; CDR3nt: TGCAGCGGTGGGACATCGGGCTACACCTTC
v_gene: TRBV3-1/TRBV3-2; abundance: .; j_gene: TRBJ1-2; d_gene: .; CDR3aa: CASSQAGGGDYGYTF; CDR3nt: TGTGCCAGCAGCCAAGCGGGGGGAGGCGACTATGGCTACACCTTC
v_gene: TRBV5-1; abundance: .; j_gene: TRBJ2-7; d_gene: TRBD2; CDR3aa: CASEPGSGGYYEQYF; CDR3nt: TGCGCCAGCGAGCCGGGGAGCGGGGGGTACTACGAGCAGTACTTC
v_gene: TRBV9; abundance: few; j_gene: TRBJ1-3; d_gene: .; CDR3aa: CASSTQPGNTIYF; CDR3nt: TGTGCCAGCAGCACTCAACCTGGAAACACCATATATTTT
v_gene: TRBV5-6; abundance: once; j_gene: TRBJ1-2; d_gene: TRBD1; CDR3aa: CASSLVRQGAYGYTF; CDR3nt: TGTGCCAGCAGCTTGGTTCGACAGGGAGCCTATGGCTACACCTTC
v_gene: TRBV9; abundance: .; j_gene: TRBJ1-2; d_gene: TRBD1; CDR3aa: CASSLSRGTGELANYGYTF; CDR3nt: TGTGCCAGCAGCCTTTCTAGGGGGACAGGGGAGTTGGCTAACTATGGCTACACCTTC
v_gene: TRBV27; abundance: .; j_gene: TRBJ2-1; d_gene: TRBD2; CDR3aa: CASSFLLAGGNEQFF; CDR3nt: TGTGCCAGCAGTTTTTTACTAGCGGGTGGGAATGAGCAGTTCTTC
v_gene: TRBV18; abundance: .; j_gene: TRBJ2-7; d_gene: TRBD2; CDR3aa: CASSPGAFASGYEQYF; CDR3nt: TGTGCCAGCTCACCAGGAGCTTTCGCTAGCGGGTACGAGCAGTACTTC
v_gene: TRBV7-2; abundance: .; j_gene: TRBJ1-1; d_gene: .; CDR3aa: CASSLSVGGWGITEAFF; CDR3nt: TGTGCCAGCAGCCTCTCGGTGGGGGGTTGGGGAATCACTGAAGCTTTCTTT
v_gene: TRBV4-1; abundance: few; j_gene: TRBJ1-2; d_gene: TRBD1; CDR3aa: CASSQGWTGGSGYTF; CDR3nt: TGCGCCAGCAGCCAAGGGTGGACAGGGGGCTCTGGCTACACCTTC
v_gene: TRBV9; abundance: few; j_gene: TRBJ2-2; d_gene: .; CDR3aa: CASSVAGTPNTGELFF; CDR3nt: TGTGCCAGCAGCGTAGCTGGGACACCGAACACCGGGGAGCTGTTTTTT
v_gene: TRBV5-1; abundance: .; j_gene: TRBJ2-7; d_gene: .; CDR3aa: CASSLTREVSGYEQYF; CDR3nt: TGCGCCAGCAGCTTGACTCGAGAGGTCTCGGGATACGAGCAGTACTTC
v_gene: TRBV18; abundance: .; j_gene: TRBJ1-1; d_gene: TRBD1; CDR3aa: CASSRGQTGWTEAFF; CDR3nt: TGTGCCAGCTCACGGGGACAGACGGGATGGACTGAAGCTTTCTTT
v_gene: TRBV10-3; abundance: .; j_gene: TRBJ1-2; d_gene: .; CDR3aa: CAISESSSGATGNYGYTF; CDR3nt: TGTGCCATCAGTGAGTCGTCCTCCGGCGCGACGGGGAACTATGGCTACACCTTC
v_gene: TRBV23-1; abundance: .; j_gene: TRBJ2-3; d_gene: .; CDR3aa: CASRGQLRDTQYF; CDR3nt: TGCGCCAGCCGAGGACAGCTACGGGATACGCAGTATTTT
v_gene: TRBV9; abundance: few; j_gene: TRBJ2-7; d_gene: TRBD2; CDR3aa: CASSVASGSYEQYF; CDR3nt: TGTGCCAGCAGCGTGGCTAGCGGCTCCTACGAGCAGTACTTC